These 2 T cell receptor beta chains were all obtained from the same sample, sequenced in a study of T cells in Graves' hyperthyroidism and ophthalmopathy. RNA transcripts served as the template for amplifying TCR beta CDR3 regions. First-round RT-PCR with HTBI primers amplified the TCR CDR3 region. TCRdb ran MiXCR on the multiplex PCR reads and lists one entry per CDR3 protein. The data show over 90,000 distinct CDR3 sequences, 40% to 50% seen once. Material: blood. The receptors here all came from a man in his forties with Graves' hyperthyroidism.

V and J are TRBV7-9 and TRBJ2-3, with 8 bases fitting TRBD2. Germline CDR1 reads SEHNR; CDR2 reads FQNEAQ (reference sequence). The V segment lost 8 bases and the J segment 4 bases; nucleotides outside the gene matches: 11. This CDR3 spans 15 amino acids. The CDR3 sequence: CASPTPSGSSDTQYF. The DNA for the CDR3 is TGTGCCAGCCCTACCCCGAGCGGGAGTTCAGATACGCAGTATTTT.

Here the CDR3 DNA reads TGTGCCAGCAGCTTAGCTAGCCCCAGGGGATACGAGCAGTACTTC. This encodes CASSLASPRGYEQYF. The chain combines TRBV7-2 with TRBJ2-7; D may be TRBD1 (6 bases). The CDR3 extends over 15 amino acids. V gave up 0 bases and J gave up 4 bases, with 13 bases separating them. The germline V gene has CDR1 SGHTA and CDR2 FQGNSA.